Detailed here is one T cell receptor (beta chain). While unrecorded immune exposures were likely, the donors were nominally healthy when sampled. These data are taken from a study of cytomegalovirus exposure and HLA in healthy donors. The CDR3 loop spans 16 amino acids. From germline, CDR1 is LGHNA and CDR2 YSLEER. Between the trimmed V and J ends, which lost 11 bases and 4 bases, there was a span of 26 bases. PCR was performed using 60 Vbeta and 13 Jbeta primers. Measured with immunoSEQ multiplex PCR; TCRdb has only the in-frame clones, and not every one. The sample includes over 85,000 clones, roughly 80% of them seen just once.

The sequence derives from a man in his forties in good health and CMV-seronegative. This chain connects TRBV4-3 to TRBJ1-1; a weak D match, TRBD1 (5 bases). Sequencing was carried out using PBMCs. The CDR3 sequence is CAECYRIARGSTEAFF. The CDR3 DNA sequence: TGCGCCGAATGTTATCGGATAGCCCGGGGGAGCACTGAAGCTTTCTTT.